This section outlines one TCR beta chain sequence together with its context. Antigen specificity is unknown. Produced via immunoSEQ multiplex PCR; TCRdb's table is partial and in-frame only. The profile shows more than 300,000 clones, 85% of them singletons. This specimen belongs to a study of Ad26.COV2.S vaccination and SARS-CoV-2 variants. On the study more broadly: Doses of Ad26.COV2.S were injected into muscle once or twice, 56 days apart.

The CDR3 covers 14 residues. V was shortened by 7 bases and J by 2 bases, with 14 bases between the two germline ends. The germline CDR1 and CDR2 sequences are SQVTM and ANQGSEA. Study findings and constraints: Higher spike-specific TCR breadth was found in vaccine recipients than in placebo recipients. Analytic work on TCR breadth and depth might have understated the full extent of total T cell responses.

Treatment reported: around 19 received Ad26.COV2.S at low or high dose, single or two shots; 5 received placebo; per-sample allocation not given. Day 63 after the first vaccine or placebo injection was the time point for sampling. The sample came from a Boston adult aged 18-55 years. The genes are TRBV29-1 and TRBJ2-2; possible D gene TRBD2, 6 bases. This TCR came from a person between 18 and 65 years old who received the Ad26.COV2.S COVID-19 vaccine or a placebo. The sample was peripheral blood, taken in a trial of Ad26.COV2.S vaccine versus placebo. CDR3 sequence reads: CSGARGTNTGELFF. The CDR3 DNA sequence: TGCAGCGGTGCCCGGGGGACTAACACCGGGGAGCTGTTTTTT.